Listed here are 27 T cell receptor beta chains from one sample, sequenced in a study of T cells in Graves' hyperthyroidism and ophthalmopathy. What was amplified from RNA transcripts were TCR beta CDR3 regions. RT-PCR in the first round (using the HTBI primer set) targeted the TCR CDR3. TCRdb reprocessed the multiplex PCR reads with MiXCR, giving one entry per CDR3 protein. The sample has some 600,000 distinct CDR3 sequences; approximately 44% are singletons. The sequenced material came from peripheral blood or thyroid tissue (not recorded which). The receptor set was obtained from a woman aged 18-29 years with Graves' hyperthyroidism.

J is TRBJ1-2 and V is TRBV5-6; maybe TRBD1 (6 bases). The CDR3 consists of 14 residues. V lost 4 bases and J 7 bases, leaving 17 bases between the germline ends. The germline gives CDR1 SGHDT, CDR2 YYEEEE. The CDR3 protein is CASSESGDFSGYTF. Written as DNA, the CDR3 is TGTGCCAGCAGCGAGTCAGGGGATTTCTCTGGCTACACCTTC.

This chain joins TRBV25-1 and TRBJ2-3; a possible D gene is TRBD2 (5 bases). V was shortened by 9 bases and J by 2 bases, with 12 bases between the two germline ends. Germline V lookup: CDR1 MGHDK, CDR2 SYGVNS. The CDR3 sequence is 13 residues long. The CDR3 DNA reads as TGTGCCAGGACTATCGGGGTCACAGATACGCAGTATTTT. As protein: CARTIGVTDTQYF.

CDR3 loop: CSAPGLAGVEQYF. The CDR3, as DNA: TGCAGTGCCCCGGGACTAGCGGGAGTCGAGCAGTACTTC. The chain uses TRBV20-1 and TRBJ2-5; 14 bases fit TRBD2. The J call is in doubt because the DNA end fits TRBJ2-7 better. Per germline, CDR1 DFQATT and CDR2 SNEGSKA (reference sequence). The CDR3 has 13 residues.

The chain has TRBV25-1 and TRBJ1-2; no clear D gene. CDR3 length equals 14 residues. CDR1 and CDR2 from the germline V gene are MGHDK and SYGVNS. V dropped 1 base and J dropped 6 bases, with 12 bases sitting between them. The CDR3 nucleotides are TGTGCCAGCAGTGAATTCGGGGATGGGAATGGCTACACCTTC. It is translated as CASSEFGDGNGYTF.

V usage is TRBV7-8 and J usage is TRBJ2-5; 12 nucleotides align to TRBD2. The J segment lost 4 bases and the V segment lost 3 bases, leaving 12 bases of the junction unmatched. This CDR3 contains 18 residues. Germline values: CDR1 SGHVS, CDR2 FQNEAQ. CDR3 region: CASSLLTSGRSMGETQYF. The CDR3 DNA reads TGTGCCAGCAGCTTGTTAACTAGCGGGAGGTCTATGGGAGAGACCCAGTACTTC.

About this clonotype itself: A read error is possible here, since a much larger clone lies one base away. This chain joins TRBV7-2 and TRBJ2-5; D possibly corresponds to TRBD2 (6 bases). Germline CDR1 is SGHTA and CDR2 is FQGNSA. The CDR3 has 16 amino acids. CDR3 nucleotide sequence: TGTGCCAGCAGCTTAGCGATAAGGAGGGGATCAGAGACCGAGTACTTC. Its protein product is CASSLAIRRGSETEYF. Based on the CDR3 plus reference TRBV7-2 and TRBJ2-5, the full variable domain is GAGVSQSPSNKVTEKGKDVELRCDPISGHTALYWYRQSLGQGLEFLIYFQGNSAPDKSGLPSDRFSAERTGGSVSTLTIQRTQQEDSAVYLCASSLAIRRGSETEYFGPGTRLLVL.

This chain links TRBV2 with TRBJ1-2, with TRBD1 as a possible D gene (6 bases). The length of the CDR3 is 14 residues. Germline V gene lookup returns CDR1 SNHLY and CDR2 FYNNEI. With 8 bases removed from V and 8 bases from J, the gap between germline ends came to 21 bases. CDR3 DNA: TGTGCCAGCTCAGCGGAAAGGACAGTCTTAGGCTACACCTTC. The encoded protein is CASSAERTVLGYTF.

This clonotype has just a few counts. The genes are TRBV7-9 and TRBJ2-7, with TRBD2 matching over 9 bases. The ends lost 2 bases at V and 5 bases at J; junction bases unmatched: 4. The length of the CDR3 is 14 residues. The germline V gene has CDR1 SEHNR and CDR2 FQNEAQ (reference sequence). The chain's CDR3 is CASSLLAGSNEQYF. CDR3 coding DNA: TGTGCCAGCAGCTTACTAGCGGGATCTAACGAGCAGTACTTC.

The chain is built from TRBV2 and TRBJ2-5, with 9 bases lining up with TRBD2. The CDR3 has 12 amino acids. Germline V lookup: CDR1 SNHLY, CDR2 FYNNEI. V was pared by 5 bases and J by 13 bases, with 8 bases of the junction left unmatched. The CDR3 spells CASSSSGTTVYF. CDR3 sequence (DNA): TGTGCCAGCAGTTCTAGCGGGACGACTGTGTACTTC.

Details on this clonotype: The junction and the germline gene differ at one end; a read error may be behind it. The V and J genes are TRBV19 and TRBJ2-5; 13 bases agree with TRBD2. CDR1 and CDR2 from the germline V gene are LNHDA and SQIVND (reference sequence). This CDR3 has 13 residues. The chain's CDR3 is CASSLGLAGDRHF. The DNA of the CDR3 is TGTGCCAGTAGTCTCGGACTAGCGGGAGATCGGCACTTC.

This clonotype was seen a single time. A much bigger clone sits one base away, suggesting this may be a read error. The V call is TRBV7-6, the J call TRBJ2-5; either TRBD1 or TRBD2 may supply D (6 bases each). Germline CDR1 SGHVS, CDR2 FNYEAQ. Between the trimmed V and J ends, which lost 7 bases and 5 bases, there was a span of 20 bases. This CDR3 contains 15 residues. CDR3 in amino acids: CASTSAPGAGETQYF. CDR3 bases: TGTGCCAGCACCTCCGCGCCGGGGGCGGGGGAGACCCAGTACTTC.

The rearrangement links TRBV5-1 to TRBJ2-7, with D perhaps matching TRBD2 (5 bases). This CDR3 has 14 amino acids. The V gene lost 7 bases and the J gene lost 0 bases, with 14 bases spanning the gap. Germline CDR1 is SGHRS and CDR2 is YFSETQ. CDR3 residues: CASREGFYSYEQYF. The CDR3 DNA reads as TGCGCCAGCCGTGAGGGCTTCTACTCCTACGAGCAGTACTTC.

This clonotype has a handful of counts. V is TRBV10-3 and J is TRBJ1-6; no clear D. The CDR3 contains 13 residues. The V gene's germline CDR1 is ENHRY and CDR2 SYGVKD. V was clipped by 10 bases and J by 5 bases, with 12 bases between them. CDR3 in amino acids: CASQPRDNSPLHF. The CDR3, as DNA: TGTGCCAGCCAGCCCAGAGATAATTCACCCCTCCACTTT.

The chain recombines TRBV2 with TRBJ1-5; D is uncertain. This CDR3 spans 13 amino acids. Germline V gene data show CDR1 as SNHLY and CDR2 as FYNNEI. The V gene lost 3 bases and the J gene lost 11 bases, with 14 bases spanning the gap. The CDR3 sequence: CASSDGTQETQHF. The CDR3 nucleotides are TGTGCCAGCAGTGATGGCACACAAGAGACCCAGCATTTT.

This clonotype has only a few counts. The CDR3 bases are TGTGCCAGCAGCTTAGGAGGCGGGACCTATGGCTACACCTTC. Amino acids: CASSLGGGTYGYTF. This sequence joins TRBV7-8 and TRBJ1-2, with a possible D match to TRBD1 (5 bases). V was trimmed by 1 base and J by 4 bases, leaving 10 bases between them. Per the germline V gene, CDR1 is SGHVS and CDR2 is FQNEAQ. CDR3 size: 14 residues.

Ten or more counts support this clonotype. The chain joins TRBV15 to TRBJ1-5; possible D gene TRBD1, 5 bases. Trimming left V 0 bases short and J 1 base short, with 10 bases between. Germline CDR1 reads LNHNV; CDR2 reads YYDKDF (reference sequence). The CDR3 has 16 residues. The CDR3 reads CATSRDHGGSNQPQHF. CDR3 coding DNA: TGTGCCACCAGCAGAGATCATGGGGGAAGCAATCAGCCCCAGCATTTT. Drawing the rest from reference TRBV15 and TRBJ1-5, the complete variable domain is DAMVIQNPRYQVTQFGKPVTLSCSQTLNHNVMYWYQQKSSQAPKLLFHYYDKDFNNEADTPDNFQSRRPNTSFCFLDIRSPGLGDTAMYLCATSRDHGGSNQPQHFGDGTRLSIL.

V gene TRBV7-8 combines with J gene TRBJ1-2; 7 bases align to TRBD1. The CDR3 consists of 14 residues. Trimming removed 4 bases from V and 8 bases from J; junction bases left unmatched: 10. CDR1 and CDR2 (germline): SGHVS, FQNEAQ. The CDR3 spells CASSYDRERQGYTF. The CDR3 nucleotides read TGTGCCAGCAGCTACGACAGGGAACGGCAGGGCTACACCTTC.

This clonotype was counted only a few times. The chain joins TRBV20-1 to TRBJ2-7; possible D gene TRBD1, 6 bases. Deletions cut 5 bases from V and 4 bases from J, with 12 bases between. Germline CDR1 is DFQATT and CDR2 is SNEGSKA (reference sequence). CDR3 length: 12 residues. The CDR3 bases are TGCAGTGCTCACCGGGACAAGTACGAGCAGTACTTC. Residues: CSAHRDKYEQYF.

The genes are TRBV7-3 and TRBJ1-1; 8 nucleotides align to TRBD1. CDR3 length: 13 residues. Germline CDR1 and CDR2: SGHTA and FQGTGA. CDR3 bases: TGTGCTAGAGGCCAGGACAGGGACACTGAAGCTTTCTTT. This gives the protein CARGQDRDTEAFF. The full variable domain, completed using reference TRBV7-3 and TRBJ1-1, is GAGVSQTPSNKVTEKGKYVELRCDPISGHTALYWYRQSLGQGPEFLIYFQGTGAADDSGLPNDRFFAVRPEGSVSTLKIQRTERGDSAVYLCARGQDRDTEAFFGQGTRLTVV.

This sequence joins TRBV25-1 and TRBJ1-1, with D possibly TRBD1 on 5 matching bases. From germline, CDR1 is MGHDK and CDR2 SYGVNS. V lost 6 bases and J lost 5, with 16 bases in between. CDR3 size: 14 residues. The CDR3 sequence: CASRPYGARTEAFF. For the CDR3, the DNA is TGTGCCAGCAGACCTTATGGGGCTAGGACTGAAGCTTTCTTT.

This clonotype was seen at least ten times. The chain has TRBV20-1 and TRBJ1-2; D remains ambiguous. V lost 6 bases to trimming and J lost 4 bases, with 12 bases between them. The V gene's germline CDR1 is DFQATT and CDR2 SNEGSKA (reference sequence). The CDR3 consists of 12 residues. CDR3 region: CSAATGPYGYTF. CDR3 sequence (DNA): TGCAGTGCCGCGACCGGGCCCTATGGCTACACCTTC.

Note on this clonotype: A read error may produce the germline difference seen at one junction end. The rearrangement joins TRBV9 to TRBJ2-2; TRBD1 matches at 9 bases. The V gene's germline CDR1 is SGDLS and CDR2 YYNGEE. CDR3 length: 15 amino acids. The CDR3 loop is CASSVGTGDTGEPFF. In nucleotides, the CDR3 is TGTGCCAGCAGCGTAGGGACAGGGGACACCGGGGAGCCGTTTTTT.

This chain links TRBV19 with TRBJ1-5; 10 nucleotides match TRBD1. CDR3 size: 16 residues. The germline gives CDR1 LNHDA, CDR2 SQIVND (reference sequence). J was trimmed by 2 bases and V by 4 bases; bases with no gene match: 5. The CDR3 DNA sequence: TGTGCCAGTAGTACCTGGGACAGGGGAGGCAATCAGCCCCAGCATTTT. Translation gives CASSTWDRGGNQPQHF.

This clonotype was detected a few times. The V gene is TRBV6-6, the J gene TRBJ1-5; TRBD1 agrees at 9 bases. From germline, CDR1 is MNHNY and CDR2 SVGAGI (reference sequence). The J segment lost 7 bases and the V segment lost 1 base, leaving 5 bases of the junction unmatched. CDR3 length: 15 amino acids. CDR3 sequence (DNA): TGTGCCAGCAGTTACTTGGACAGGGGCGAACAGCCCCAGCATTTT. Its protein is CASSYLDRGEQPQHF.

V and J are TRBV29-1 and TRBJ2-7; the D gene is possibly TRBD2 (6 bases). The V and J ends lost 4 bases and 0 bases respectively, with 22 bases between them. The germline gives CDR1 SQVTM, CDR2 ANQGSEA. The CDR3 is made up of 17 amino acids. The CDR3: CSVAGGSLSPSSYEQYF. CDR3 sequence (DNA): TGCAGCGTTGCTGGGGGGTCGTTATCACCTAGCTCCTACGAGCAGTACTTC.

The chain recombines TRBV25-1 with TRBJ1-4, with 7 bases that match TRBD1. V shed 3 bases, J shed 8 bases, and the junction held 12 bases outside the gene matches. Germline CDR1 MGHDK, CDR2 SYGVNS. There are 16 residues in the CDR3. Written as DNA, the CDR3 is TGTGCCAGCAGTGACCAACGATCAGGGGGAAACGAAAAACTGTTTTTT. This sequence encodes CASSDQRSGGNEKLFF.

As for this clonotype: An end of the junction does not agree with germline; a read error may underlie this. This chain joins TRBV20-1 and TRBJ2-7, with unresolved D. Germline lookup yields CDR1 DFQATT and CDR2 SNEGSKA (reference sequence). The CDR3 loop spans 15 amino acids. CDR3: CSAGDSGRSSYEQYF. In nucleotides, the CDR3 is TGCAGTGCTGGAGATTCCGGCCGGAGCTCCTACGAGCAGTACTTC.